This TCR beta chain was sequenced in a study of blood T cell repertoires in COVID-19. Germline CDR1 is LNHDA and CDR2 is SQIVND (reference sequence). V dropped 2 bases and J dropped 7 bases, with 18 bases sitting between them. The CDR3 loop spans 15 amino acids. Original methodology: Reference gene primer amplification in the assay estimated nucleated cell counts. The repertoire was sequenced with immunoSEQ multiplex PCR; TCRdb's copy has only in-frame clones and lacks some. V, J and clone size are those of that table, while D and trimming were read from the DNA. The sample includes about 160,000 clones, approximately 88% of them seen just once.

The sample consisted of peripheral blood. The sequence derives from a woman of 80 years or more with active or convalescent COVID-19. The chain recombines TRBV19 with TRBJ2-7, with D possibly being TRBD1 (5 bases). In nucleotides, the CDR3 is TGTGCCAGTAGTATATTCCTAGGGGAAAAAGTTGAGCAGTACTTC. Translation: CASSIFLGEKVEQYF.